This T cell receptor (beta chain) originates from a study of metastatic and nonmetastatic thyroid tumors. V lost 6 bases and J lost 7; bases outside the gene matches: 8. The CDR3 extends over 14 amino acids. CDR1 and CDR2 (germline): MDHEN, SYDVKM. In its sample, this clone is medium-sized. Its antigen is not identified. The study, taken as a whole, reports: The study reportedly found significantly higher TCR beta diversity in malignant thyroid tumors than benign nodules, in blood and tumor.

No treatment of any kind had been given to any patient before thyroid surgery. As handled by the study authors: A classifier for distant metastasis in papillary thyroid cancer was constructed using CDR3 differences observed across clinicopathological groups. TCRdb reanalyzed the PCR reads via MiXCR. The V and J calls shown here were made by TCRdb, not taken from the authors' results. The table lists approximately 25,000 clones, around 28% of them singletons. The TCR comes from a male donor with papillary thyroid cancer or a benign thyroid nodule (not recorded which). Some clones in this sample may be carry-over from other donors' samples. The chain is built from TRBV28 and TRBJ1-1, with TRBD1 matching over 10 bases. Material for sequencing was blood. This chain's CDR3 is CASRDWTGGGEAFF. For the CDR3, the DNA is TGTGCCAGCAGGGATTGGACAGGGGGGGGTGAAGCTTTCTTT. The full variable domain, its missing parts supplied by reference TRBV28 and TRBJ1-1, is DVKVTQSSRYLVKRTGEKVFLECVQDMDHENMFWYRQDPGLGLRLIYFSYDVKMKEKGDIPEGYSVSREKKERFSLILESASTNQTSMYLCASRDWTGGGEAFFGQGTRLTVV.